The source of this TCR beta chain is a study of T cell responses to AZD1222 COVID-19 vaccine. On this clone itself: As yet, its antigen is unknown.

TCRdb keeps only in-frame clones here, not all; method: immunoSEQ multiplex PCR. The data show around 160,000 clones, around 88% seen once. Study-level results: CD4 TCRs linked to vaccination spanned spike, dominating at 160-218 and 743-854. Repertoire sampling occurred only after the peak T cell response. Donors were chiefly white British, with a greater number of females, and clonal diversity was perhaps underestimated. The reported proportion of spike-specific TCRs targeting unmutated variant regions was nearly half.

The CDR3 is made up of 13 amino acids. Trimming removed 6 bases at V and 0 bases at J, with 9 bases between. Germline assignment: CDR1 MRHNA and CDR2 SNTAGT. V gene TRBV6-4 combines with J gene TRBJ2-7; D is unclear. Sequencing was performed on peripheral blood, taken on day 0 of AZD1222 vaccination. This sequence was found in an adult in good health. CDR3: CASSPSSSYEQYF. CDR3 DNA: TGTGCCAGCAGCCCCTCTTCCTCCTACGAGCAGTACTTC.